Below are 17 T cell receptor beta chains sequenced from a single sample in a study of siplizumab effects on memory and regulatory T cells. These receptors have no identified antigens. The protocol was immunoSEQ multiplex PCR, while the TCRdb copy is restricted to in-frame clones and leaves out a portion. Here the sample spans more than 13,000 clones, roughly 40% being singletons. Kept together in coculture, the mixed lymphocyte reaction cells spent approximately 6 days at 37°C. Sequencing was performed on CFSE-low (dividing) CD4+ T cells sorted from an allogeneic mixed lymphocyte reaction. These receptors were collected from a human donor in good health; the cells came from an allogeneic mixed lymphocyte reaction. Some clones in this sample may be carry-over from other donors' samples.

This chain links TRBV10-1 with TRBJ2-6; D ambiguous. Germline loops: CDR1 WNHNN, CDR2 SYGVQD (reference sequence). The CDR3 has 17 amino acids. V was shortened by 5 bases and J by 5 bases, with 19 bases between the two germline ends. The CDR3: CASSQIFAQSRANVLTF. In nucleotides, the CDR3 is TGCGCCAGCAGTCAGATATTCGCACAAAGTCGGGCCAACGTCCTGACTTTC.

V is TRBV29-1 and J is TRBJ2-1; D not certain. Trimming removed 5 bases at V and 4 bases at J, with 18 bases between. This CDR3 region has 15 residues. The germline CDR1 and CDR2 sequences are SQVTM and ANQGSEA. The CDR3 loop is CSVQGVLVGYNEQFF. The CDR3 DNA reads TGCAGCGTTCAAGGAGTATTAGTGGGTTACAATGAGCAGTTCTTC.

This chain uses TRBV30 with TRBJ2-1; 8 bases line up with TRBD2. This CDR3 has 15 residues. Trimming cost V 5 bases and J 2 bases; bases outside gene matches: 8. Germline loops: CDR1 GTSNPN, CDR2 SVGIG (reference sequence). Here the CDR3 DNA reads TGTGCCTGGTTAGCACTAGCGGAAACCTACAATGAGCAGTTCTTC. This gives the protein CAWLALAETYNEQFF.

V gene TRBV5-8 combines with J gene TRBJ2-3, with D possibly being TRBD1 (5 bases). V was pared by 4 bases and J by 0 bases, with 15 bases between. Germline V gives CDR1 SGHTS, CDR2 YDEGEE. CDR3 length: 16 residues. This CDR3 is CASSPIVGHSTDTQYF. Here the CDR3 DNA reads TGTGCCAGCAGCCCGATCGTCGGACACAGCACAGATACGCAGTATTTT.

The rearrangement uses TRBV1 and TRBJ2-2; the table's D call, TRBD2, was not checked against the DNA. TRBV1 is annotated as a pseudogene. This CDR3 region has 14 residues. CDR3 in amino acids: CTSSHPRDTGELFF. Here the CDR3 DNA reads TGCACCAGCAGTCACCCCCGGGACACCGGGGAGCTGTTTTTT.

The rearrangement joins TRBV11-2 to TRBJ2-7; 11 bases are a match to TRBD2. Germline trimming cut 3 bases from V and 3 bases from J; bases unmatched to any gene: 10. Germline CDR1 and CDR2: SGHAT and FQNNGV. CDR3 size: 17 residues. The chain's CDR3 is CASSFGTSGHQFYEQYF. CDR3 DNA: TGTGCCAGCAGCTTCGGGACTAGCGGCCATCAGTTCTACGAGCAGTACTTC.

The CDR3 DNA reads TGTGCTAGTGACAAAAAAGCGGGAGGTGCCTACAATGAGCAGTTCTTC. This codes for CASDKKAGGAYNEQFF. V is TRBV12-5 and J is TRBJ2-1; 9 bases line up with TRBD2. The germline CDR1 and CDR2 sequences are LGHNT and FRNRAP. V was pared by 7 bases and J by 2 bases, with 9 bases of the junction left unmatched. This CDR3 is built from 16 residues.

This sequence joins TRBV2 and TRBJ2-2; perhaps D is TRBD1 or TRBD2 (8 bases each). This CDR3 has 19 residues. V gave up 5 bases and J gave up 4 bases, with 26 bases separating them. Germline CDR1 and CDR2: SNHLY and FYNNEI. This chain's CDR3 is CASSKYRGSSGRSTGELFF. For the CDR3, the DNA is TGTGCCAGCAGTAAGTACAGGGGGAGCAGCGGGAGAAGCACCGGGGAGCTGTTTTTT.

This clone was counted only a few times. The CDR3 DNA is TGTGCCAGCAGCGGACCTTGGACACTCTACCCCTACGAGCAGTACTTC. Amino acids: CASSGPWTLYPYEQYF. This rearrangement joins TRBV7-9 to TRBJ2-7; TRBD1 might be the D (5 bases). The CDR3 loop spans 16 amino acids. V dropped 5 bases and J dropped 2 bases, with 19 bases sitting between them. Germline V CDR1 and CDR2: SEHNR, FQNEAQ (reference sequence).

This clone is a singleton in its sample. Since no conserved phenylalanine or tryptophan closes the CDR3, a read error is the likely cause. No DNA is shown, since the ends of the CDR3 on it are uncertain; the CDR3 is the one TCRdb lists. CDR3 residues: CASSGLVPS. V is TRBV9 and J is TRBJ2-7; TRBD2 reflects the table's D call only, with no check against the DNA. Germline V CDR1 and CDR2: SGDLS, YYNGEE. The CDR3 has 9 residues if both end residues are counted.

The chain uses TRBV5-1 and TRBJ2-2; the D gene is possibly TRBD2 (6 bases). Germline CDR1 reads SGHRS; CDR2 reads YFSETQ. Trimming cost V 4 bases and J 6 bases, with 16 bases left between them. The CDR3 is 15 residues long. CDR3 loop: CASSRFLAESGELFF. CDR3 sequence (DNA): TGCGCCAGCAGCCGATTCTTAGCGGAGTCCGGGGAGCTGTTTTTT.

The chain is built from TRBV29-1 and TRBJ1-1; D might be TRBD1 (5 bases). Looked up from germline, CDR1 is SQVTM and CDR2 is ANQGSEA. Trimming left V 7 bases short and J 0 bases short, with 21 bases between. The CDR3 extends over 16 amino acids. CDR3 region: CSASREALVMNTEAFF. The CDR3 region has the DNA TGCAGCGCGAGCAGGGAGGCCTTAGTGATGAACACTGAAGCTTTCTTT.

This clone was recorded only once. The chain employs TRBV6-5 and TRBJ2-7; a possible D gene is TRBD2 (5 bases). Looked up from germline, CDR1 is MNHEY and CDR2 is SVGAGI. The CDR3 is 14 amino acids. V dropped 6 bases and J dropped 2 bases, with 14 bases sitting between them. CDR3 coding DNA: TGTGCCAGCAGACCCGGCGGGCGACCCTACGAGCAGTACTTC. This sequence encodes CASRPGGRPYEQYF.

Comment on this clone: The junction does not match germline at one end; this may be a read error. The rearrangement links TRBV6-7 to TRBJ2-2; a possible D gene is TRBD2 (7 bases). TRBV6-7 carries the ORF label, with uncertain function. CDR3 size: 17 residues. CDR3 sequence: CASSYPRGGRGHRGAVF. Here the CDR3 DNA reads TGTGCCAGCAGTTACCCAAGAGGAGGGAGGGGACACCGGGGAGCTGTTTTT.

The chain uses TRBV5-1 and TRBJ2-2; D not resolved. Trimming removed 0 bases from V and 5 bases from J, with 8 bases in between. Looked up from germline, CDR1 is SGHRS and CDR2 is YFSETQ. This CDR3 spans 14 amino acids. CDR3 protein: CASSLALGTGELFF. CDR3 nucleotides: TGCGCCAGCAGCTTGGCCTTAGGGACCGGGGAGCTGTTTTTT.

By its share, this clone is medium-sized. This chain connects TRBV5-8 to TRBJ2-7; D unclear. V shed 1 base and J shed 0 bases, with 11 bases lying between them. The CDR3 sequence is 15 residues long. The germline V gene encodes CDR1 SGHTS and CDR2 YDEGEE. The CDR3 nucleotides read TGTGCCAGCAGCTTGTTTATCGTCCGCTCCTACGAGCAGTACTTC. Its translation is CASSLFIVRSYEQYF. The full variable domain, rest sourced from reference TRBV5-8 and TRBJ2-7, is EAGVTQSPTHLIKTRGQQATLRCSPISGHTSVYWYQQALGLGLQFLLWYDEGEERNRGNFPPRFSGRQFPNYSSELNVNALELEDSALYLCASSLFIVRSYEQYFGPGTRLTVT.

This clone was seen only a few times. This chain connects TRBV11-3 to TRBJ2-1, with 8 bases matching TRBD2. The V and J ends lost 4 bases and 3 bases, in that order; junction bases with no gene match: 2. The CDR3 is made up of 14 amino acids. Per germline, CDR1 SGHNT and CDR2 YENEEA. This CDR3 reads CASSSGTSYNEQFF. CDR3 nucleotides: TGTGCCAGCAGCTCCGGGACTAGCTACAATGAGCAGTTCTTC.